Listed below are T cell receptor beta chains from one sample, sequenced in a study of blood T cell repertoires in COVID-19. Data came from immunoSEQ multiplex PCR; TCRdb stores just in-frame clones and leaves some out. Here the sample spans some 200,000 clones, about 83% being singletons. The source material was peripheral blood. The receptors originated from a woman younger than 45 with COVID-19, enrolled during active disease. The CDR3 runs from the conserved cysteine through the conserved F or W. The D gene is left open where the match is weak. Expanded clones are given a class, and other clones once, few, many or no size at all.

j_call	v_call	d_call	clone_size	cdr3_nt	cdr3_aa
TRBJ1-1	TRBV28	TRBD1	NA	TGTGCCAGCAGTATTACCGGGACAGGTTCCCCTTTCTTT	CASSITGTGSPFF
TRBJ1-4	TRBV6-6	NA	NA	TGTGCCAGCAGTTACAAGGGGGGGGCAACTAATGAAAAACTGTTTTTT	CASSYKGGATNEKLFF
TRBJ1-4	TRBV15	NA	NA	TGTGCCACCAGGTATACAGGGTTGGCCGAAAAACTGTTTTTT	CATRYTGLAEKLFF
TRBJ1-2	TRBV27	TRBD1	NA	TGTGCCAGCAGGCCTGACAGGGGAGCTAACAACTATGGCTACACCTTC	CASRPDRGANNYGYTF
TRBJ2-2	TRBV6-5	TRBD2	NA	TGTGCCAGCAGTCCGGGACTAGCGAACACCGGGGAGCTGTTTTTT	CASSPGLANTGELFF
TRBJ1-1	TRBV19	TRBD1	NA	TGTGCCAGTAGTATCAGACAGGGATCGAACACTGAAGCTTTCTTT	CASSIRQGSNTEAFF
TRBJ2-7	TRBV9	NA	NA	TGTGCCAGCAGCGTAGGGGGCAGGGTTTCCTACGAGCAGTACTTC	CASSVGGRVSYEQYF
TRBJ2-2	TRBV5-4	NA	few	TGTGCCAGCAGCTTACGAGGGGGAGAAACCGGGGAGCTGTTTTTT	CASSLRGGETGELFF
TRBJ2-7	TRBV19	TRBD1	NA	TGTGCCAGTAGCCTCGACAGGGCCGCAAAGGGGGAGCAGTACTTC	CASSLDRAAKGEQYF
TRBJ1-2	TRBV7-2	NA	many	TGTGCCAGCAGCTTAGCGGTCAGGTCCTATGGCTACACCTTC	CASSLAVRSYGYTF
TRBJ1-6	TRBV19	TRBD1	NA	TGTGCCAGTAATCGAGGGGGCAGCGATAATTCACCCCTCCACTTT	CASNRGGSDNSPLHF
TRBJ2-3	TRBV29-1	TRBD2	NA	TGCAGCGCACCGACTAGCGGGACTACGCAGTATTTT	CSAPTSGTTQYF
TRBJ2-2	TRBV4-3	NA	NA	TGCGCCAGCAGCCAGCAGATCGTAGGGCAGAGGGACACCGGGGAGCTGTTTTTT	CASSQQIVGQRDTGELFF
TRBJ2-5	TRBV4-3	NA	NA	TGCGCCAGCAGCCCTCAGTTAGGGGATGGGACCCAGTACTTC	CASSPQLGDGTQYF
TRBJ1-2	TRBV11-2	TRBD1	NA	TGTGCCAGCAGCTTACAACAGGGGGCGAGGGCTAACTATGGCTACACCTTC	CASSLQQGARANYGYTF
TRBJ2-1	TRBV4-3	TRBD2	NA	TGCGCCAGCAGCGGGGGGACTAGCGGGAGTTCACCGGATGAGCAGTTCTTC	CASSGGTSGSSPDEQFF
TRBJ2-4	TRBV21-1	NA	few	TGTGCCAGCAGCATAGGAGCGGGACTAGCCAAAAACATTCAGTACTTC	CASSIGAGLAKNIQYF
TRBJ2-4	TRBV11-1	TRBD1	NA	TGTGCCAGCAGCCTCGGACAGGGGGGCATTCAGTACTTC	CASSLGQGGIQYF
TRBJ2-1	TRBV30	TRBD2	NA	TGTGCCTGGAGTGTACGCGGGAGAGCCTACAATGAGCAGTTCTTC	CAWSVRGRAYNEQFF
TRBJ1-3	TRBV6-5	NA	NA	TGTGCCAGCAGTTACTTCAGGGGACGTGGAAACACCATATATTTT	CASSYFRGRGNTIYF
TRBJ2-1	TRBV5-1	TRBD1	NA	TGCGCCAGCAGCCCGGACAGGACGGGAGAGCAGTTCTTC	CASSPDRTGEQFF
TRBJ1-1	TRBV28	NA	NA	TGTGCCAGCAGTTCTCCCGGACAGCTTAACACTGAAGCTTTCTTT	CASSSPGQLNTEAFF
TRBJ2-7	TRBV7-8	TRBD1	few	TGTGCCAGCAGCTTAGGGACAGGGACCTCTGGGGAGCAGTACTTC	CASSLGTGTSGEQYF
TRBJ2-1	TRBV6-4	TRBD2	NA	TGTGCCAGCAGTGACTCCCCAGGGACTAGCGGACAGGAGTTCTTC	CASSDSPGTSGQEFF
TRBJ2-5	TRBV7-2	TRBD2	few	TGTGCCAGCAAGCGGGGAGCCACGGAGACCCAGTACTTC	CASKRGATETQYF
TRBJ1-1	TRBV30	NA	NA	TGTGCCTGGAACCCAGGGAACACTGAAGCTTTCTTT	CAWNPGNTEAFF
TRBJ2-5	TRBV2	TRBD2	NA	TGTGCCAGCAGTGAAGCTCGAACTAGCGGGACGGCCCAGTACTTC	CASSEARTSGTAQYF
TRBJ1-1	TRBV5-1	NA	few	TGCGCCAGCAGCCTAAACCCAGGGGACGGTGAAGCTTTCTTT	CASSLNPGDGEAFF
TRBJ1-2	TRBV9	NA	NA	TGTGCCAGCAGCGCCGGACATAAGTATGGCTACACCTTC	CASSAGHKYGYTF
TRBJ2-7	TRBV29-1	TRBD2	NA	TGCAGCGTCGCCGGACTAGCGGGGATATACGAGCAGTACTTC	CSVAGLAGIYEQYF
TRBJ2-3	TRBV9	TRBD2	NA	TGTGCCAGCAGCGTAGCCGACCGGGGGGGAGATACGCAGTATTTT	CASSVADRGGDTQYF
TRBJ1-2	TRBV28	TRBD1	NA	TGTGCCAGCAGTTTAGAGGGGGCGCAAATCTATGGCTACACCTTC	CASSLEGAQIYGYTF
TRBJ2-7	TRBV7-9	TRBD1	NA	TGTGCCAGCAGCTTGAGGGACAGGGCCGAGCAGTACTTC	CASSLRDRAEQYF
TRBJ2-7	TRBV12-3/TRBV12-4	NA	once	TGTGCCAGCAGTCTTACAAGTTACGAGCAGTACTTC	CASSLTSYEQYF
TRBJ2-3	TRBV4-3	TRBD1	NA	TGCGCCAGCAGCCAAGATAGGACAGGGTCAGATACGCAGTATTTT	CASSQDRTGSDTQYF
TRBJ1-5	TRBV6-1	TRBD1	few	TGTGCCAGCAGTGCCTGGGACAGGGGTTTCAATCAGCCCCAGCATTTT	CASSAWDRGFNQPQHF
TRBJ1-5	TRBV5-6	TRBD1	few	TGTGCCAGCAGCCGCCTTTCGGACAGGGCGGATCAGCCCCAGCATTTT	CASSRLSDRADQPQHF
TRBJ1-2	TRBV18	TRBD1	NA	TGTGCCAGCTCACCAATTTTCCAGGGGGCTAACTATGGCTACACCTTC	CASSPIFQGANYGYTF
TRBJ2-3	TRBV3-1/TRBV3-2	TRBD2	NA	TGTGCCAGCAGCCAAGTTCTTAGCGGGAGCCCGAGCACAGATACGCAGTATTTT	CASSQVLSGSPSTDTQYF
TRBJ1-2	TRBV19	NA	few	TGTGCCAGTAGTCGCCAAGGGGCTGGAGCTAACTATGGCTACACCTTC	CASSRQGAGANYGYTF
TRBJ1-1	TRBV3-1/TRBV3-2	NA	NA	TGTGCCAGCAGCCAGGGCGGAGGGGTGAACACTGAAGCTTTCTTT	CASSQGGGVNTEAFF
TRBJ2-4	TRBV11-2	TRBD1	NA	TGTGCCAGCAGCCCGATTAATATACAGGGGACCTTAGCCAAAAACATTCAGTACTTC	CASSPINIQGTLAKNIQYF
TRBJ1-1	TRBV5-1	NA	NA	TGCGCCAGCAAGGCAAGGACACTTCGGAACACTGAAGCTTTCTTT	CASKARTLRNTEAFF
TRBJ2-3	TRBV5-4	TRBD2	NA	TGTGCCAGCAGCTCGGGACTAGCGGGGGGACTAGATACGCAGTATTTT	CASSSGLAGGLDTQYF
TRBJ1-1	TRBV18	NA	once	TGTGCCAGCTCCTCTAAGAGCGACACTGAAGCTTTCTTT	CASSSKSDTEAFF
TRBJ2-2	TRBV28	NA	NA	TGTGCCAGCAGTTTAGCGGGGCCGTCCACCGGGGAGCTGTTTTTT	CASSLAGPSTGELFF
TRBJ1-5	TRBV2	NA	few	TGTGCCACTAAGAGGGATAGCAATCAGCCCCAGCATTTT	CATKRDSNQPQHF
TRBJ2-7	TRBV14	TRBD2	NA	TGTGCCAGCAGCCCCCCCCCGGGACTAAAAATTTACGAGCAGTACTTC	CASSPPPGLKIYEQYF
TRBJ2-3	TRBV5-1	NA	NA	TGCGCCAGCAGCATTGGGGCAGGGACTGCAGATACGCAGTATTTT	CASSIGAGTADTQYF
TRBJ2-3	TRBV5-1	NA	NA	TGCGCCAGCACCAACACAGATACGCAGTATTTT	CASTNTDTQYF
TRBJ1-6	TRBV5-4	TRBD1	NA	TGTGCCAGCAGCATAGACAGGGTAAATTCACCCCTCCACTTT	CASSIDRVNSPLHF
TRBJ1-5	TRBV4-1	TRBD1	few	TGCGCCAGCAGCCAAGAGAGGGGGCTCGGTCAGCCCCAGCATTTT	CASSQERGLGQPQHF
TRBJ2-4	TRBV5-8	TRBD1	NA	TGTGCCAGCAGCTTCCGGGACAGGAACATTCAGTACTTC	CASSFRDRNIQYF
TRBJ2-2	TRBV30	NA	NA	TGTGCCTGGAGTGTAGGGGAGGCCGGGGAGCTGTTTTTT	CAWSVGEAGELFF
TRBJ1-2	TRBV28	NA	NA	TGTGCCAGCAGCCCTTCCGGGGGCTACACCTTC	CASSPSGGYTF